This TCR beta chain originates from a study of CD8 T cells in Susac syndrome. The study, taken as a whole, reports: The authors acknowledged that the study's TCR sequencing and HLA analysis involved relatively few individuals.

Comment on this clonotype: Its antigen is as yet unknown.

Germline V gene lookup returns CDR1 MNHEY and CDR2 SVGAGI. Trimming at V came to 7 bases and at J to 10 bases, leaving 10 bases not matched to a gene. CDR3 size: 14 residues. Sequencing of TCR beta, carried out with a high-throughput approach, was applied to CD8+ and CD4+ T cells from the blood. cDNA came from 0.5 to 1 ug RNA primed by random hexamers. It was immunoSEQ multiplex PCR that amplified TCR beta CDR3 across 54 Vbeta and 13 Jbeta. TCRdb passed the immunoSEQ multiplex PCR reads through MiXCR, listing each CDR3 protein once. The table includes about 150,000 distinct CDR3 sequences, just under 95% detected once.

The chain combines TRBV6-5 with TRBJ1-6; 7 nucleotides match TRBD1. The TCR comes from a human donor with multiple sclerosis. What was sequenced was CD8+ T cells from PBMCs. CDR3 sequence reads: CASTQTGIGSPLHF. The CDR3 coding sequence is TGTGCCAGCACCCAGACAGGGATCGGGTCACCCCTCCACTTT.